This T cell receptor beta chain was captured in a study of breast tumors, draining lymph nodes, adjacent tissues. Study-level points and caveats: Compared with basal-like, luminal-like tumors shared significantly more repertoire with nontumor tissue. Compared with lymph nodes, tumors were less diverse; compared with nontumor tissue, more. That most tumor T cells come from lymph nodes remained unproven.

V shed 0 bases, J shed 6 bases, and the junction held 5 bases outside the gene matches. This CDR3 comprises 15 residues. The V gene's germline CDR1 is ENHRY and CDR2 SYGVKD. This clonotype was detected many times. Its cognate antigen is unknown. Via MiXCR, TCRdb re-called the multiplex PCR reads, giving one row per CDR3 protein. The data contain about 230,000 distinct CDR3 sequences, about 30% of them seen just once; the ten biggest clones take up 1.4%. The lymph nodes were axillary draining lymph nodes from breast cancer patients. The sequence was collected from a female donor with breast cancer. Some clones in this sample may be carry-over from other donors' samples. The chain recombines TRBV10-3 with TRBJ2-7; 10 nucleotides line up with TRBD1. What was sequenced was axillary lymph node tissue. The CDR3 region is CAISESGTGVGEQYF. The DNA for the CDR3 is TGTGCCATCAGTGAGTCGGGGACAGGGGTAGGCGAGCAGTACTTC.